Described below is a single TCR beta chain sequence and its context. Data came from immunoSEQ multiplex PCR; TCRdb stores just in-frame clones and leaves some out. This table holds 75,000 to 95,000 clones, 70% to 90% found once. The sample comes from a study of control samples from healthy donors and cancer patients. The CDR3 contains 15 residues. Germline assignment: CDR1 SGDLS and CDR2 YYNGEE. Trimming left V 0 bases short and J 4 bases short, with 13 bases between. This TCR was sampled from a woman aged 50 to 60 with colorectal cancer. Sequences were obtained from PBMCs. The chain couples TRBV9 to TRBJ1-1; D is perhaps TRBD1 (6 bases). Written as DNA, the CDR3 is TGTGCCAGCAGCGTAGCTGGGGGCGAAGGCACTGAAGCTTTCTTT. Amino acid sequence: CASSVAGGEGTEAFF.